This TCR beta chain was profiled in a study of regulatory T cells in long-lasting Graves disease (dated by TCRdb to the early 2020s). Study-level background: Patients with newly diagnosed Graves' disease had been on antithyroid drugs for under 3 months. The study took place in China and was registered as a clinical trial. Persistent Graves' disease patients were compared with newly diagnosed Graves' disease patients by peripheral blood TCR sequencing and RNA sequencing. A total of some 33 samples were covered by TCR sequencing, comprising approximately 13 persistent and about 20 newly diagnosed Graves' disease patients. Results the study describes overall, beyond this receptor: TRBV28, TRBJ1-2 and TRBJ2-5 were preferentially used in persistent disease, while TRBV20-1 and TRBJ2-1 were favored in newly diagnosed disease. The small sample size was acknowledged by the authors as a limitation that may reduce accuracy. Persistent patients shared more public clonotypes among themselves (2,741) than newly diagnosed patients did (approximately 900). Sequencing and analysis were limited to the TCR beta chain. Peripheral blood alone was examined, since thyroid tissue, which constituted the primary lesion, could not be accessed. Persistent Graves' disease patients showed lower TCR Shannon entropy and fewer highly expanded clones than newly diagnosed patients, suggesting clonal expansion.

From its cysteine to its phenylalanine, the CDR3 spans 16 amino acids. Kept here is only the CDR3 DNA, which spans 48 bases and is read in frame from base 1. V loses 4 bases of germline sequence and J loses 0 bases, and the interval between the two ends is 13 bases. Based on the germline V gene, the CDR1 and CDR2 sequences are SGHRS and YFSETQ. This clonotype was counted at least ten times. Its antigen target is currently unknown. Per-nucleotide qualities are absent, and no much larger clonotype sits a single base away. The library was prepared using multiplex PCR. These reads were obtained on an Illumina HiSeq 4000. CDR3 regions were amplified by Arm-PCR with iRepertoire HTBI primers to construct TCR beta libraries. Gel purification was performed on PCR products prior to sequencing. The source study handled its data this way. Gene usage analysis of CDR3 amino acid clonotypes used the 55 to 80 TRBV and more than 13 TRBJ segments found across samples. COPE and FqMerger were used to merge filtered high-quality paired reads into contigs. BLAST was used to align contigs to IMGT TRBV, TRBD and TRBJ reference genes, and CDR3 was defined according to IMGT. Highly expanded clones were defined as clonotypes with a frequency above 0.1%. Shannon entropy served as the measure of repertoire diversity, while the Gini coefficient captured V-J evenness. Clonotypes shared by more than one individual were considered public. TCRdb took the public reads, trimmed them with fastp at Q25, ran MiXCR for clone calling and kept in-frame beta chains. Every entry covers one CDR3 protein and lists the most common genes and DNA from its rows. These V and J calls are TCRdb output, not the study's own analysis. The sample table contains over 400,000 distinct CDR3 sequences; only one count was recorded for about 15% of them. The ten largest account for over 15% of the sample.

This sample's time point label indicates: newly diagnosed GD, antithyroid drugs for less than 3 months. RNA was extracted from PBMCs in TRIzol for both TCR sequencing and RNA sequencing. The diagnosis of Graves' disease followed American Thyroid Association guidelines. Recruitment of patients was carried out at an endocrinology department in Xi'an, China. Each patient gave around 9.2 milliliters of peripheral blood, collected in an EDTA anticoagulant tube. PBMCs were isolated by Ficoll Paque Plus density gradient separation without further T cell sorting. An Agilent 2100 Bioanalyzer and agarose gel were used to assess RNA quality, and a NanoDrop 2000 was used to measure RNA concentration. A further study also used this sample, focusing on T cells in Graves' hyperthyroidism and ophthalmopathy. Per the second study: Stable Graves' hyperthyroidism was defined as no progression to ophthalmopathy during 18 months of follow-up. Hyperthyroidism patients were newly diagnosed, had a disease duration of under 2 months, and were aged 18 to 65 years. Any patient with an uncontrolled infection, another autoimmune disease, pregnancy or lactation was excluded. Diagnoses were based on clinical symptoms, serum thyroxine and TRAb, thyroid ultrasound and orbital computed tomography. A first-round RT-PCR of the TCR CDR3 used the HTBI primer set with the Qiagen OneStep RT-PCR kit. Blood samples also contained most of the expanded thyroid clonotypes (frequency above 0.001), which suggests that blood repertoires may reflect thyroid immune responses. A model built on a 13 V-J signature distinguished ophthalmopathy from stable hyperthyroidism, reaching 87.88% sensitivity and about 81% specificity in cross-validation and 80%/75% in testing. In validation, the model predicted progression to ophthalmopathy with approximately 69% sensitivity and 72% to 85% specificity, a median of 6.5 months before onset. A discovery cohort of approximately 97 patients, about 44 with Graves' ophthalmopathy and about 58 with stable Graves' hyperthyroidism, was used to find distinguishing TCR V-J signatures. Whether ophthalmopathy could be predicted prospectively was tested in an independent validation cohort made up of 18 hyperthyroidism patients plus 17 patients who later progressed to ophthalmopathy. The approximately 100 discovery patients were randomly split 7:3 into training and test sets. In over five Graves' hyperthyroidism patients, the study also compared T-cell repertoires from thyroid tissue with T-cell repertoires from blood. After blood sampling, hyperthyroidism patients were treated with methimazole at a starting dose of 30 mg daily, and ophthalmopathy patients were treated with high-dose intravenous methylprednisolone. Libraries were constructed in a second round of multiplex PCR, after which size selection and purification were carried out. The libraries were sequenced on an Illumina HiSeq2000 using paired-end 100 bp reads. SOAPnuke was used to process the raw data, removing reads that contained adapters or uncalled bases, had a mean Phred below 15, or lacked an exact match to the constant primer or identifier. COPE v1.2.5 was used to merge the high-quality paired reads, and each unique nucleotide sequence was defined as a clonotype. Clonotypes were aligned to IMGT TRBV, TRBD and TRBJ reference segments using MiTCR v1.1. The analysis included only V-J combinations with a frequency above 0.0001, which together covered roughly 99% of the repertoires. A TCS score was defined as the ratio between F50 (clonal expansion) and ExV (chaos), using BLOSUM62-based TCRdist between CDR3 peptides within each V-J. Welch's t-statistics and random forest reduced 450 to 600 V-J features to 10 to 15, which were used in a naive Bayes classifier (R e1071). Sample size was not statistically predetermined, and blinding of investigators to group allocation was not performed. TCR Vbeta CDR3 sequencing of 130 to 150 peripheral blood samples (fewer than 45 ophthalmopathy, 75 to 85 hyperthyroidism and around 17 progressor patients) is reported in the paper.

This chain is built from TRBV5-1 and TRBJ2-2, and perhaps TRBD1 as D gene, on 5 matching bases. The TCR sequence derives from a woman aged 50 to 65 with Graves disease. Donor details come from another sample of the same person, matched by shared clones. The sample in question was peripheral blood mononuclear cells (PBMCs), obtained at new diagnosis, from a patient treated with antithyroid drugs. CDR3 protein: CASSLPTVTNTGELFF. The DNA sequence is given as TGCGCCAGCAGCCTACCGACAGTGACGAACACCGGGGAGCTGTTTTTT.